The T cell receptor (beta chain) described here comes from a study of cytomegalovirus exposure and HLA in healthy donors. Study details: Among the approximately 380 donors who were genotyped, around 77% fell in the genetic ancestry cluster that is associated with self-reported Caucasian donors.

The PCR ran on 60 Vbeta and 13 Jbeta primers. Method: immunoSEQ multiplex PCR; TCRdb's copy keeps in-frame clones and lacks some. The sample consists of 110,000 to 150,000 clones, 76% of them appearing once. On this clone: No antigen is known for it.

When sampled, the donors appeared nominally healthy, though they likely had unrecorded immune exposures. Overall study results and limits: Within the data, a cluster of highly shared sequence variants was likely a sequencing artifact. A missense DCLRE1C variant was associated with V- and J-gene trimming of TCR beta chains in a later analysis, and an independent cohort replicated the association.

The sequence came from a woman in her thirties or forties in good health and CMV-seronegative. Source material: PBMCs.

The CDR3 DNA follows: TGTGCCAGCAGTGCCCGGGACAGGCAAGAATACTTC. Translation: CASSARDRQEYF. The chain combines TRBV27 with TRBJ2-7, with TRBD1 matching 8 bases. Germline loops: CDR1 MNHEY, CDR2 SMNVEV (reference sequence). The length of the CDR3 is 12 residues. The V gene end was trimmed by 5 bases and the J gene end by 13 bases; junction bases not matched to a gene: 10.